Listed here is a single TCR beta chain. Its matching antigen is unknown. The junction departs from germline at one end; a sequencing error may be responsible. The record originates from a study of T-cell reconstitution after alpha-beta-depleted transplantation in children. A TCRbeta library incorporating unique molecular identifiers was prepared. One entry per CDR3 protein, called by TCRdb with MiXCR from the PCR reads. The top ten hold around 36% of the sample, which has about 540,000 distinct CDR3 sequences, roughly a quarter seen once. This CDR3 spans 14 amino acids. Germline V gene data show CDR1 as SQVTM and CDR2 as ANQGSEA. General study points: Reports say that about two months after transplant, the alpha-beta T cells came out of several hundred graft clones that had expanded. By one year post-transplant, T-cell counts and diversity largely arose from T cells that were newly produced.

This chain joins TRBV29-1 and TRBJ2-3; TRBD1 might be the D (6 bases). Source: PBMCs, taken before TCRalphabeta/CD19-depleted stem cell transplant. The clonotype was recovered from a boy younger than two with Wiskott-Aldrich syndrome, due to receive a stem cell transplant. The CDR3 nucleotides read TGCAGCGTTTCCGCTCCAGACAGGACAGATATGCAGTATTTT. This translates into CSVSAPDRTDMQYF.